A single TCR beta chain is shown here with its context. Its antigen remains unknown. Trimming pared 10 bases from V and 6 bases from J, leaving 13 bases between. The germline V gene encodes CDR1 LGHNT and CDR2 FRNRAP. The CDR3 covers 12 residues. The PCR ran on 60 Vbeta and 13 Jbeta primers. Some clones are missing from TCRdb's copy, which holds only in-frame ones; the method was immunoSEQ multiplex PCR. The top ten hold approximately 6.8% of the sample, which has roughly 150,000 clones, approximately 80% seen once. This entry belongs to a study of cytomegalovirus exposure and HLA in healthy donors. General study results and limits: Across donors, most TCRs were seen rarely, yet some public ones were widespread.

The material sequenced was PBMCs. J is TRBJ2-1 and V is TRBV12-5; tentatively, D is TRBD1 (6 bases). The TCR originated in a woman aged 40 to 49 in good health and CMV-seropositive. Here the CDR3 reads CATRQAPNEQFF. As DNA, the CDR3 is TGTGCTACCCGACAGGCCCCCAATGAGCAGTTCTTC.